This T cell receptor beta chain is from a study of blood T cell repertoires in COVID-19. About the study: Samples came from the United States, Italy and Spain, spanning acute and convalescent COVID-19. In each case, the material was cDNA or gDNA derived from T cells, B-cell-depleted T cells, or PBMCs.

Produced via immunoSEQ multiplex PCR; TCRdb's table is partial and in-frame only. There are 110,000 to 150,000 clones in the sample; about nine tenths occur only once, and around 11% lies in the top ten. Each participant's cohort was designated according to participant-reported clinical history. Germline loops: CDR1 SGDLS, CDR2 YYNGEE. Losses at the gene ends were 2 bases for V and 4 bases for J; bases not matched to a gene: 8. The CDR3 spans 18 residues. The specimen was PBMCs or T cells enriched from blood (not recorded which). This chain uses TRBV9 with TRBJ2-1, with 14 positions matching TRBD2. The sequence was collected from a man aged 60 to 69 who had recovered from COVID-19. The CDR3 DNA is TGTGCCAGCAGCGTCGGACTAGCGGGGGGCCGCGGATACAATGAGCAGTTCTTC. It yields the protein CASSVGLAGGRGYNEQFF.